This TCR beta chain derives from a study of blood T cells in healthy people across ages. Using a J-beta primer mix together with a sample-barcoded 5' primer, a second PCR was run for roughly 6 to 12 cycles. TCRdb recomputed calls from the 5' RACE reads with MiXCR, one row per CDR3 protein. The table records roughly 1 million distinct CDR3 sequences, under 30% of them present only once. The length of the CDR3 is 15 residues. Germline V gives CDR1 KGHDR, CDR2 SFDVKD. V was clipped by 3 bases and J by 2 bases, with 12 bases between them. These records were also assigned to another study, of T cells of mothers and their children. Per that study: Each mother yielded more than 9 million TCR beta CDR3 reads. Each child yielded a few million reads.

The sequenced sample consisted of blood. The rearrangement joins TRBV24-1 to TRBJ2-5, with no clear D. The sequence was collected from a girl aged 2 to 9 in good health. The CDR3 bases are TGTGCCACCAGTGATCCGCGAGGCATGCAAGAGACCCAGTACTTC. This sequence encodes CATSDPRGMQETQYF.